The rows below give T cell receptor beta chains drawn from one sample of a study of CD8 T cell repertoires and HIV-1 epitope variants. Which antigens these TCRs recognize remains unknown. Method: immunoSEQ multiplex PCR; TCRdb's copy keeps in-frame clones and lacks some. Found here are 4,500 to 5,500 clones, about 70% of them singletons; the top ten hold 35% to 45%. What was sequenced was cultured CD8+ T cells derived from PBMCs. These receptors were collected from a male donor with HIV. The CDR3 runs from the conserved cysteine through the conserved F or W. Each record gives: J gene, clone size, V gene, CDR3 protein. Some rows have no size entry. The others give once, few or many, or a class for an expanded clone.

TRBJ2-1 | . | TRBV18 | CASSPPGTSGGYNEQFF
TRBJ2-3 | once | TRBV6-5 | CASSYSMGEYTQYF
TRBJ2-4 | . | TRBV6-5 | CASSYLREGRDIQYF
TRBJ2-2 | . | TRBV4-1 | CASSHGPNTGELFF
TRBJ2-1 | . | TRBV27 | CASSSTSGRLNEQFF
TRBJ2-7 | . | TRBV9 | CASSVEGSYEQYF
TRBJ2-1 | . | TRBV27 | CASKRTGSYNEQFF
TRBJ2-1 | large | TRBV7-8 | CASSLAGQGSYNEQFF
TRBJ1-6 | . | TRBV28 | CAIRQGYNSPLHF
TRBJ1-2 | . | TRBV7-8 | CASSLGLTGEVGYTF
TRBJ2-2 | . | TRBV6-1 | CASSRQSNTGELFF
TRBJ1-2 | . | TRBV5-1 | CASSPGLGEGYTF
TRBJ2-2 | few | TRBV2 | CASSEQGDTGELFF
TRBJ1-6 | . | TRBV12-2 | CASRLVASGGPPLHF
. | . | TRBV19 | CASSIAGDSLYEQYF
TRBJ2-1 | . | TRBV6-5 | CASSYGITGEQFF
TRBJ2-1 | few | TRBV18 | CASSPGTSGYNEQFF
TRBJ2-1 | . | TRBV6-5 | CASSYSTSVSHNEQFF
TRBJ1-2 | . | TRBV15 | CATSRDPQGARSGGYTF
TRBJ2-2 | . | TRBV6-5 | CASSYGVNTGELFF
TRBJ1-1 | . | TRBV5-6 | CASSFSPTVNTEAFF
TRBJ2-7 | . | TRBV7-9 | CASSSPFDYEQYF